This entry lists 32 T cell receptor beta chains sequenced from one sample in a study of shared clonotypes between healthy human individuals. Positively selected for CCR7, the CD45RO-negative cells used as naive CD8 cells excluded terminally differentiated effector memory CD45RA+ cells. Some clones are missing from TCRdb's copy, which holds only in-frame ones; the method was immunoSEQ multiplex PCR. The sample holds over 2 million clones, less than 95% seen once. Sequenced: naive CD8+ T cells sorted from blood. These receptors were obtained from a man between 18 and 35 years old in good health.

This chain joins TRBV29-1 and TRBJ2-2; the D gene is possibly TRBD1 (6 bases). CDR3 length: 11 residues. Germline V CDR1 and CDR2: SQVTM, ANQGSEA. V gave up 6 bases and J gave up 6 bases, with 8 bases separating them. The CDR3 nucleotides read TGCAGCGTGGCAGGGGCCGGGGAGCTGTTTTTT. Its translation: CSVAGAGELFF.

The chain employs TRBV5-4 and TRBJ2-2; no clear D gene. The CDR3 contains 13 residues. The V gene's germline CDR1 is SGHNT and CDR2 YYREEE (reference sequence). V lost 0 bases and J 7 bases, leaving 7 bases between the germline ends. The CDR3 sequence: CASSLVGYGELFF. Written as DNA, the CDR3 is TGTGCCAGCAGCTTGGTAGGGTACGGGGAGCTGTTTTTT.

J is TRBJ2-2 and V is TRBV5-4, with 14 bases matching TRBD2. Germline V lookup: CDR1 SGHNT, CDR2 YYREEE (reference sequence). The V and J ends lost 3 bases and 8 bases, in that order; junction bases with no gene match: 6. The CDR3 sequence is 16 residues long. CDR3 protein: CASSSPGTSGRGELFF. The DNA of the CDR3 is TGTGCCAGCAGCTCGCCGGGGACTAGCGGGAGAGGGGAGCTGTTTTTT.

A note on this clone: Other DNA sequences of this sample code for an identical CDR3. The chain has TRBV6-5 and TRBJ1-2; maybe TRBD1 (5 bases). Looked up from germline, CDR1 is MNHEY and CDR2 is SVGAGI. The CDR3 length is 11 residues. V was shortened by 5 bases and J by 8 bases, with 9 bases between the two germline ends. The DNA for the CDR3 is TGTGCCAGCAGTGCAGGGCGGGGCTACACCTTC. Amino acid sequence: CASSAGRGYTF.

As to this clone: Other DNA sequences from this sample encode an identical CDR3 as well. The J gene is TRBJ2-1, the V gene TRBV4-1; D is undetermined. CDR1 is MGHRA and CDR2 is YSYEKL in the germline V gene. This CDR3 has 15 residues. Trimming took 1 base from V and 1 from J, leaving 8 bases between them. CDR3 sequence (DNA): TGCGCCAGCAGCCAAGTGGAAGGGTCCTACAATGAGCAGTTCTTC. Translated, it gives CASSQVEGSYNEQFF.

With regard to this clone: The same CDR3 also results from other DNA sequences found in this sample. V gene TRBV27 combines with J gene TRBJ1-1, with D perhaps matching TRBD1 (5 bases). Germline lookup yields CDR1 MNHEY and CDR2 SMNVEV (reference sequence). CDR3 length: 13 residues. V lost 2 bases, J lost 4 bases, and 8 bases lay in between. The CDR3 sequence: CASSLTGATEAFF. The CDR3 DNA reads TGTGCCAGCAGTTTAACCGGGGCCACTGAAGCTTTCTTT.

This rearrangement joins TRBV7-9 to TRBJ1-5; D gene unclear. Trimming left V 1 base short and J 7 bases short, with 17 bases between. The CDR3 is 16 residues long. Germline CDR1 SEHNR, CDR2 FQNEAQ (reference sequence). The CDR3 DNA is TGTGCCAGCAGCTTAGGGGCCCTCGGTGGGTGGCAGCCCCAGCATTTT. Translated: CASSLGALGGWQPQHF.

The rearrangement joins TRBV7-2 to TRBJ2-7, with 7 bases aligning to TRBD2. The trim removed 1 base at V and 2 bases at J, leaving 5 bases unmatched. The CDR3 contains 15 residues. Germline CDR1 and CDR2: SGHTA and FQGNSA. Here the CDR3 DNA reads TGTGCCAGCAGCTTAGGCGGGGGTAACACCTACGAGCAGTACTTC. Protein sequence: CASSLGGGNTYEQYF.

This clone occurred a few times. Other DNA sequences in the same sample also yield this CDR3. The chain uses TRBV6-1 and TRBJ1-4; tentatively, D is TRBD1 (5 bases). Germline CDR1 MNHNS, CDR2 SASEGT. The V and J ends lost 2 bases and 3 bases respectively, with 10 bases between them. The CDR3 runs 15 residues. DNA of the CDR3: TGTGCCAGCAGTGAAAACGGGGCGGCTAATGAAAAACTGTTTTTT. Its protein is CASSENGAANEKLFF.

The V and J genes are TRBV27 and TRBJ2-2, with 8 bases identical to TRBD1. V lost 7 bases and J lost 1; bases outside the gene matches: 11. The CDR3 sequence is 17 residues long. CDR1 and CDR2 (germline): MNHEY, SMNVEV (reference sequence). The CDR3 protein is CASTLISGQGNTGELFF. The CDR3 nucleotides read TGTGCCAGCACTCTAATCTCCGGACAGGGGAACACCGGGGAGCTGTTTTTT.

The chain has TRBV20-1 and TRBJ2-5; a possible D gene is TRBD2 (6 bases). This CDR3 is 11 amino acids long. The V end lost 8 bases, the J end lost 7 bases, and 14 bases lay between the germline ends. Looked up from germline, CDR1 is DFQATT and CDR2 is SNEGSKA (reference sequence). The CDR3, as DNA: TGCAGTACGGGGGTGGGCGCGACCCAGTACTTC. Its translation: CSTGVGATQYF.

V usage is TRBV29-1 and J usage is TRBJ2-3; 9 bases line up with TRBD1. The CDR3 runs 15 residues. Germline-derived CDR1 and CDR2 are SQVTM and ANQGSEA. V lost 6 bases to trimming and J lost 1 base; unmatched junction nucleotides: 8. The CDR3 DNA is TGCAGCGTCGACGAGACAGGGGGAGGCACAGATACGCAGTATTTT. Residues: CSVDETGGGTDTQYF.

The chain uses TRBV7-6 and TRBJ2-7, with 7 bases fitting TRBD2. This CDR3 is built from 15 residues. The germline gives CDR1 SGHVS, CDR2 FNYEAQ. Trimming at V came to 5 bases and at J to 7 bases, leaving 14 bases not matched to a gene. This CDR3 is CASSPLLAAVGEQYF. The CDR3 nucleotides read TGTGCCAGCAGCCCACTTCTAGCGGCGGTGGGTGAGCAGTACTTC.

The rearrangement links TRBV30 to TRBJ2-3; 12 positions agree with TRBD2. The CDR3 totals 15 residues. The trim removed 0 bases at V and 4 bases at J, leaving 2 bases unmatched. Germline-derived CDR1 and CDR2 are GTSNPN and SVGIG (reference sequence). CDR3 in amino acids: CAWSVLAGGSDTQYF. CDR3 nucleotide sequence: TGTGCCTGGAGTGTACTAGCGGGAGGCTCAGATACGCAGTATTTT.

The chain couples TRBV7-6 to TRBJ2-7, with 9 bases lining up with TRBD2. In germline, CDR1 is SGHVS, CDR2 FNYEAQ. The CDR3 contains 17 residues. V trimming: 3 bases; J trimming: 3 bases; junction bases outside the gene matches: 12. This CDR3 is CASSLGGRAPFDYEQYF. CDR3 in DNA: TGTGCCAGCAGCTTGGGCGGGAGGGCTCCATTTGACTACGAGCAGTACTTC.

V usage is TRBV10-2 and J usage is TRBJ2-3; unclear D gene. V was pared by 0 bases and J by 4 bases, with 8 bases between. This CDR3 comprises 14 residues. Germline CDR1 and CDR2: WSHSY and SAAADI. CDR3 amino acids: CASSESGFADTQYF. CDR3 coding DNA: TGCGCCAGCAGTGAGTCGGGGTTTGCAGATACGCAGTATTTT.

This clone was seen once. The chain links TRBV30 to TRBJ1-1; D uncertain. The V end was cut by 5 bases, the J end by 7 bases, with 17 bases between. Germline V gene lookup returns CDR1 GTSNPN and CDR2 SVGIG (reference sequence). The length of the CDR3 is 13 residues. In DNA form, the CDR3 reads TGTGCCTGGTCCCCCGTTTCGGCGGGTGAAGCTTTCTTT. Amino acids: CAWSPVSAGEAFF.

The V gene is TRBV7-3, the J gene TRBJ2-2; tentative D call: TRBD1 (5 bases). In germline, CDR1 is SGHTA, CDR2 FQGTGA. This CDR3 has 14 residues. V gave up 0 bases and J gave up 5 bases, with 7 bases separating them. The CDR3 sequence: CASSLTPGTGELFF. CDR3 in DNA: TGTGCCAGCAGCTTAACCCCAGGGACCGGGGAGCTGTTTTTT.

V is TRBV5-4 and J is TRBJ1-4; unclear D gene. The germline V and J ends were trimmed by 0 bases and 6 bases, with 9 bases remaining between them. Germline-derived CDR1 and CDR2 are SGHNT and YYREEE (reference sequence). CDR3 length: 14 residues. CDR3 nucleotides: TGTGCCAGCAGCTTGGCAGACGGGGATGAAAAACTGTTTTTT. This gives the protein CASSLADGDEKLFF.

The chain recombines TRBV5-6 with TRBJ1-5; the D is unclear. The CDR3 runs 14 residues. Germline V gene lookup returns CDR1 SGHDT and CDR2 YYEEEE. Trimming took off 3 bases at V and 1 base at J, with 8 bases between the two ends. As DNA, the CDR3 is TGTGCCAGCAGCTCGCACAGAAGCAATCAGCCCCAGCATTTT. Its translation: CASSSHRSNQPQHF.

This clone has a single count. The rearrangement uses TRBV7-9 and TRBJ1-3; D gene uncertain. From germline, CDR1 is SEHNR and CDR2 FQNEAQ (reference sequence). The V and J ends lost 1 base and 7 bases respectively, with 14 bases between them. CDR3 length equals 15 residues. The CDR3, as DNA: TGTGCCAGCAGCTTAGAGGGAAGGGAAGGTAACACCATATATTTT. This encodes CASSLEGREGNTIYF.

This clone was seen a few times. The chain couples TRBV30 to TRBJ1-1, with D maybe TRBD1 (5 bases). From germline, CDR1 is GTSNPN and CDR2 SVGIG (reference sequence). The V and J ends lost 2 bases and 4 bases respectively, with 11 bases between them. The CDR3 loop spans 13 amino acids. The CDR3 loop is CAWSIQGTTEAFF. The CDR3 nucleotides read TGTGCCTGGAGTATTCAGGGTACCACTGAAGCTTTCTTT. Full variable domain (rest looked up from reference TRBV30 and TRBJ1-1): SQTIHQWPATLVQPVGSPLSLECTVEGTSNPNLYWYRQAAGRGLQLLFYSVGIGQISSEVPQNLSASRPQDRQFILSSKKLLLSDSGFYLCAWSIQGTTEAFFGQGTRLTVV.

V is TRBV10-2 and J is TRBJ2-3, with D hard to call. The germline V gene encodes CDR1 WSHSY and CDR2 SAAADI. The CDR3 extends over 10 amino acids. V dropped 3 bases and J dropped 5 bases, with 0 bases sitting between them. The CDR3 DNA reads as TGCGCCAGCAGTGAAGATACGCAGTATTTT. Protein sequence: CASSEDTQYF.

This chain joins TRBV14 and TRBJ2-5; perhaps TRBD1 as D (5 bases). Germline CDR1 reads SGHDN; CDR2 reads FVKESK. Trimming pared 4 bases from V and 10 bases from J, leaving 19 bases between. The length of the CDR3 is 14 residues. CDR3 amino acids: CASSLQGVQGVQYF. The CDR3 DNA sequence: TGTGCCAGCAGCCTACAAGGCGTCCAGGGTGTCCAGTACTTC.

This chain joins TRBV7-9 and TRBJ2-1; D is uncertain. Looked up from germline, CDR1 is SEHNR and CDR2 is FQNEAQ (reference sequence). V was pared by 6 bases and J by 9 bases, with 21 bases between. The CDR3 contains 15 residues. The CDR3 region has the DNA TGTGCCAGCAGTCCCTTGTGGGCGCCCACCGGTGAGCAGTTCTTC. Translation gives CASSPLWAPTGEQFF.

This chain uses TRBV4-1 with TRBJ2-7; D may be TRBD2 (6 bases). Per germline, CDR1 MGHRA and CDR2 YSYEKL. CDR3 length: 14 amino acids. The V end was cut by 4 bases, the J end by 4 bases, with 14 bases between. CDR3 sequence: CASSPVPGVYEQYF. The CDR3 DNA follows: TGCGCCAGCAGCCCCGTGCCGGGAGTATACGAGCAGTACTTC.

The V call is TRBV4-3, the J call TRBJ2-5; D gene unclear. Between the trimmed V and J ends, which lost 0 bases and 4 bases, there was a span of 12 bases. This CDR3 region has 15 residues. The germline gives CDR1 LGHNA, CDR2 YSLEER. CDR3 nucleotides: TGCGCCAGCAGCCAAGATTCGGTATCCCCAGAGACCCAGTACTTC. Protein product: CASSQDSVSPETQYF.

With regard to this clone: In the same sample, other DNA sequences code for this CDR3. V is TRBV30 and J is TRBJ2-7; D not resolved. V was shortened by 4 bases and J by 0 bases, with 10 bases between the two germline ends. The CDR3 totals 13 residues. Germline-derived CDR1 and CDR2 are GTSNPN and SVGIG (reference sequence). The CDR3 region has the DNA TGTGCCTGGACGTCCGGCAACTCCTACGAGCAGTACTTC. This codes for CAWTSGNSYEQYF.

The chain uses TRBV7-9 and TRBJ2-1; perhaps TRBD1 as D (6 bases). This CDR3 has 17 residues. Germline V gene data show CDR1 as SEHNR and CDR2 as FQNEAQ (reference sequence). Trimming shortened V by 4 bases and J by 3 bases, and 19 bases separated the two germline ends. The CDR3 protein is CASSSLDTGRGYNEQFF. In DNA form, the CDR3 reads TGTGCCAGCAGCTCCTTAGACACTGGCAGGGGCTACAATGAGCAGTTCTTC.

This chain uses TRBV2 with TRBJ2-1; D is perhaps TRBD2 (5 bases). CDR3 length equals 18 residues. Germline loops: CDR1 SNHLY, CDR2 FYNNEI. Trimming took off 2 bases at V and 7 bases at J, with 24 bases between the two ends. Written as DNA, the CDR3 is TGTGCCAGCAGTGAATTTCTCCCATCAAGTGAGACTATGAATGAGCAGTTCTTC. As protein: CASSEFLPSSETMNEQFF. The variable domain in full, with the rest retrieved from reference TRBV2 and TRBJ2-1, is EPEVTQTPSHQVTQMGQEVILRCVPISNHLYFYWYRQILGQKVEFLVSFYNNEISEKSEIFDDQFSVERPDGSNFTLKIRSTKLEDSAMYFCASSEFLPSSETMNEQFFGPGTRLTVL.

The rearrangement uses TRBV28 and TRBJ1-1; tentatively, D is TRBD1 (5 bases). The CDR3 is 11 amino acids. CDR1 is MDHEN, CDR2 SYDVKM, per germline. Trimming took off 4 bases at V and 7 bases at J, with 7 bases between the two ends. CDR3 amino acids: CASSWDLEAFF. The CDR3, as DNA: TGTGCCAGCAGTTGGGACCTTGAAGCTTTCTTT. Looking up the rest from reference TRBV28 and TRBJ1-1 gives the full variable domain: DVKVTQSSRYLVKRTGEKVFLECVQDMDHENMFWYRQDPGLGLRLIYFSYDVKMKEKGDIPEGYSVSREKKERFSLILESASTNQTSMYLCASSWDLEAFFGQGTRLTVV.

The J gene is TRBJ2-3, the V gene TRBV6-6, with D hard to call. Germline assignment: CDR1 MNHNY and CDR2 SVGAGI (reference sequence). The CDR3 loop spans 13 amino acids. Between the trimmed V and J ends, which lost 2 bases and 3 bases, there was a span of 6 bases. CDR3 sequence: CASSYRVTDTQYF. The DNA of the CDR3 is TGTGCCAGCAGTTACAGGGTGACAGATACGCAGTATTTT.